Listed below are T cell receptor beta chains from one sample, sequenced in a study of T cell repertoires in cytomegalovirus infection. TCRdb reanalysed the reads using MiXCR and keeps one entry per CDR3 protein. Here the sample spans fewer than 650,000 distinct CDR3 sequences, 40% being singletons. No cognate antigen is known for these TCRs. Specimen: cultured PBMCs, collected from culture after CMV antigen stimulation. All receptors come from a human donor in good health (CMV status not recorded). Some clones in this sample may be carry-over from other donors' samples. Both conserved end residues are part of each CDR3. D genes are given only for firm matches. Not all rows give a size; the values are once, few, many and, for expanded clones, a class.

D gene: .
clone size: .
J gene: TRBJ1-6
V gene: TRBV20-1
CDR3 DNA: TGCAGTGCTAGGGAGTCTCGTATGGGATTGGATTCACCCCTCCACTTT
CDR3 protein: CSARESRMGLDSPLHF

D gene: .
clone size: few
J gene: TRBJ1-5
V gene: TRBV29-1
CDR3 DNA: TGCAGCTCCCCAAGGGTTCATGGGAGCAATCAGCCCCAGCATTTT
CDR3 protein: CSSPRVHGSNQPQHF

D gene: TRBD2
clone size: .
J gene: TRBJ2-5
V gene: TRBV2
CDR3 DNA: TGTGCCAGCAGTGAATGGTATAGCGGGGGCCAAGAGACCCAGTACTTC
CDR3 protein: CASSEWYSGGQETQYF

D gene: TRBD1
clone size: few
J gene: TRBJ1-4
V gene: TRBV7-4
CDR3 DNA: TGTGCCAGCAGCGACCGGGACAGGGGGCTTGAAAAACTGTTTTTT
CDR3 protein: CASSDRDRGLEKLFF

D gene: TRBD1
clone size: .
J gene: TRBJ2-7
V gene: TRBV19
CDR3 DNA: TGTGCCAGCTCCGACAGGGGTCCACCGGGCGGCTACGAGCAGTACTTC
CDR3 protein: CASSDRGPPGGYEQYF

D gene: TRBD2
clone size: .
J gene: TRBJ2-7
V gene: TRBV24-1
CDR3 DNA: TGTGCCACCAGTGATGGGACCACTAGCGGGGGATCCTACGAGCAGTACTTC
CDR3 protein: CATSDGTTSGGSYEQYF

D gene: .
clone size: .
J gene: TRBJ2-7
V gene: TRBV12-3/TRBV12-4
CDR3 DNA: TGTGCCAGCAGTTTGACCGAAAAATCCTACGAGCAGTACTTC
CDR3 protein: CASSLTEKSYEQYF

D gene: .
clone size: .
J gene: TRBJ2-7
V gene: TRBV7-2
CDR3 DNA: TGTGCCAGCAGCCCCGGGACCACGGCCTACGAGCAGTACTTC
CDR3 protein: CASSPGTTAYEQYF

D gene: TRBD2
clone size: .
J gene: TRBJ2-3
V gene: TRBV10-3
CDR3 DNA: TGTGCCATCAGGGGACTAGGAAGCACAGATACGCAGTATTTT
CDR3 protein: CAIRGLGSTDTQYF

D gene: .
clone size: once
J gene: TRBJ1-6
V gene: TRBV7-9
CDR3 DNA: TGTGCCAGCAGCGCCACAGGAATAACACCCCTCCACTTT
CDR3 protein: CASSATGITPLHF

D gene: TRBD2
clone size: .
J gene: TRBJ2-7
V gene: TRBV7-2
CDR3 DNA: TGTGCCAGCAGCTCCTGGGGGCGGGAGGAGGCCGAGCAGTACTTC
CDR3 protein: CASSSWGREEAEQYF

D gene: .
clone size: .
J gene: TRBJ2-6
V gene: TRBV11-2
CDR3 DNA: TGTGCCAGCAGCTTAGTGATGGTTAGGGGGGGGGCCAACGTCCTGACTTTC
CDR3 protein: CASSLVMVRGGANVLTF

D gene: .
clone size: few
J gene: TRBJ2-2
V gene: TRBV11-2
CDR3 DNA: TGTGCCAGCAGCCCCCCTCTAGGCCCCGGGGAGCTGTTTTTT
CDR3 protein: CASSPPLGPGELFF

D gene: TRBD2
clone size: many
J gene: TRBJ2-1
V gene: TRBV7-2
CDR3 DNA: TGTGCCAGCAGCTTAGGTAGGACTAGTCACAATGAGCAGTTCTTC
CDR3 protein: CASSLGRTSHNEQFF

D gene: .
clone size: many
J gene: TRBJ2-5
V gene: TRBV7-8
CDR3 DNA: TGTGCCAGCAGCCACCCCAAGGACAGAAACCAAGAGACCCAGTACTTC
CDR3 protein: CASSHPKDRNQETQYF

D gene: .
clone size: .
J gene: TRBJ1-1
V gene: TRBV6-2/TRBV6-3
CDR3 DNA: TGTGCCAGCACCACCAACATTCAGACAAGGTCAGCTTTCTTT
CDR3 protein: CASTTNIQTRSAFF

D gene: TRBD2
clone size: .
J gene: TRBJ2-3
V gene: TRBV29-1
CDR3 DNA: TGCAGCGTTACCAGCCCCCCAGCGGGGACCACAGATACGCAGTATTTT
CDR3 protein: CSVTSPPAGTTDTQYF

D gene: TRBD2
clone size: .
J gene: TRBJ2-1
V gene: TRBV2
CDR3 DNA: TGTGCCAGCAGGTCACCGGGACTAGCGGGACATGAGCAGTTCTTC
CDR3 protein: CASRSPGLAGHEQFF

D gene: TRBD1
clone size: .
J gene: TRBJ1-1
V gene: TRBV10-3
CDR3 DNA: TGTGCCATCAGTGACAGGACAGGGAACACTGAAGCTTTCTTT
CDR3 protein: CAISDRTGNTEAFF

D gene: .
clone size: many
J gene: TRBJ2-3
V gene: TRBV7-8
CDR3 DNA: TGTGCCAGCAGCTTAGTTCCAGGGACGAACACAGATACGCAGTATTTT
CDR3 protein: CASSLVPGTNTDTQYF

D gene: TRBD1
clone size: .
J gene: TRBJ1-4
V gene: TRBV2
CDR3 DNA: TGTGCCACGGGACAGGGGAATGAAAAACTGTTTTTT
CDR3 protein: CATGQGNEKLFF

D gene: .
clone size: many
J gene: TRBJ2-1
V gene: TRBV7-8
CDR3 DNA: TGTGCCAGCAGCTTAGATCGGGTCCTTGAGCAGTTCTTC
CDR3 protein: CASSLDRVLEQFF

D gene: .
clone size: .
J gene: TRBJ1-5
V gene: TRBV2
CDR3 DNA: TGTGCCAGCAGTGAATTTAGGCGGGGGCAGCCCCAGCATTTT
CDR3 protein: CASSEFRRGQPQHF

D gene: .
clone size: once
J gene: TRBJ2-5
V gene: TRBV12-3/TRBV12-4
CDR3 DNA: TGTGCCAGCAGTAGACCGGGACTCAGTGGGATTGAGACCCAGTACTTC
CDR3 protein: CASSRPGLSGIETQYF

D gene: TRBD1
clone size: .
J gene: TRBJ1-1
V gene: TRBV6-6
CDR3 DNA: TGTGCCAGCAGGGGACAGGGGGCTCAGAGCGCTTTCTTT
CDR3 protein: CASRGQGAQSAFF

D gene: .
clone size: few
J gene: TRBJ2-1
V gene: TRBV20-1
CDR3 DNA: TGCAGTGCTAGAGATGGGAGCCTGCCGGGAGAGCAGTTCTTC
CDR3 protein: CSARDGSLPGEQFF

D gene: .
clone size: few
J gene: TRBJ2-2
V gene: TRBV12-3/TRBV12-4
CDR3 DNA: TGTGCCAGCAGGACGGGACAGAACACCGGGGAGCTGTTTTTT
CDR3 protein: CASRTGQNTGELFF